This entry describes one TCR beta chain. The ends were cut back, 5 bases at V and 8 bases at J, with 13 bases in the middle. CDR1 is SQVTM, CDR2 ANQGSEA, per germline. CDR3 size: 12 residues. The sample comes from a study of OX40 agonist ivuxolimab in advanced cancers. Study overall: The drug used for patients, ivuxolimab, was an agonistic anti-OX40 (CD134) antibody. The eligibility criteria allowed prior anti-PD-1, anti-PD-L1 or anti-CTLA-4 therapy, and about 40% had some.

The protocol was immunoSEQ multiplex PCR, while the TCRdb copy is restricted to in-frame clones and leaves out a portion. This table holds 45,000 to 75,000 clones, approximately 83% found once. The source material was CD4+ or CD8+ T cells sorted from blood, sampled in a trial of the OX40 agonist ivuxolimab. This chain joins TRBV29-1 and TRBJ2-1; D uncertain. This TCR derives from an adult with an advanced solid tumor such as melanoma, head and neck, liver or kidney cancer. In DNA, the CDR3 is TGCAGCGTTTACGGCCTCCTGTATGAGCAGTTCTTC. As protein: CSVYGLLYEQFF.